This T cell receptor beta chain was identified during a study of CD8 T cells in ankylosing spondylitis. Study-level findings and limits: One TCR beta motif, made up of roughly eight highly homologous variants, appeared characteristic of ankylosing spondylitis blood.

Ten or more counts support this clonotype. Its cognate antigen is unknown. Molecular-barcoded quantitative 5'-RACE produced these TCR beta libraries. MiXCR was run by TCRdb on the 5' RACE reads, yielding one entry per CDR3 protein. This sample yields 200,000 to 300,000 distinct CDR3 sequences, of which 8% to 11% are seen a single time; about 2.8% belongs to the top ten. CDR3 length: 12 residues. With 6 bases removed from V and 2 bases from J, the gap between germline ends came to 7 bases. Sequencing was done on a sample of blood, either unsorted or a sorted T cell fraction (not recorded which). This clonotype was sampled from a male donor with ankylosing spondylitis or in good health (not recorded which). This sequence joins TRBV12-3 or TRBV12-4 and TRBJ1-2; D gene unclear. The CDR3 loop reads CASSTRNYGYTF. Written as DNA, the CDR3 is TGTGCCAGCAGCACGAGAAACTATGGCTACACCTTC.